Detailed here is one T cell receptor beta chain. Its antigen is unidentified. The CDR3 is 14 amino acids. Trimming removed 6 bases from V and 5 bases from J; junction bases left unmatched: 8. From germline, CDR1 is MNHNS and CDR2 SASEGT. This sample is drawn from a study of shared clonotypes between healthy human individuals. Clones were read by immunoSEQ multiplex PCR, and TCRdb kept only the in-frame ones, dropping some. This sample yields 2 million to 3 million clones, of which roughly 93% are seen a single time; about 0.39% belongs to the top ten. Study outcomes and limitations: Exclusively blood specimens were collected; tissue repertoires likely differ.

The chain links TRBV6-1 to TRBJ2-7, with 9 bases identical to TRBD1. This TCR came from a man younger than 35 in good health. Some clones in this sample may be carry-over from other donors' samples. Material: naive CD4+ T cells from PBMCs. Subset indicated: CD45RA+ positively selected. CDR3 sequence (DNA): TGTGCCAGCAGGCCGGGGACAGGGAGCGACGAGCAGTACTTC. Its translation is CASRPGTGSDEQYF.